The clone carrying this T cell receptor (beta chain) was seen once. TCRdb's table, derived via immunoSEQ multiplex PCR, lists solely in-frame clones and lacks some. The repertoire consists of under 200,000 clones, with 80% occurring once and the leading ten covering about 7%. This sample was included in a study of blood T cell repertoires in COVID-19. Study in general: Samples came from the United States, Italy and Spain, spanning acute and convalescent COVID-19. Nucleic acid was either cDNA or gDNA, and it came from T cells, B-cell-depleted T cells, or PBMCs.

The CDR3 consists of 15 residues. The ends lost 4 bases at V and 3 bases at J; junction bases unmatched: 5. Germline CDR1 SGHRS, CDR2 YFSETQ. This TCR came from a man between 70 and 80 years old with active or convalescent COVID-19. The rearrangement joins TRBV5-1 to TRBJ1-1, with 11 nucleotides matching TRBD1. Specimen: peripheral blood. The CDR3 DNA is TGCGCCAGCAGCACCCCGGGACAGGGGGACACTGAAGCTTTCTTT. Its translation is CASSTPGQGDTEAFF.